Listed here is a single T cell receptor beta chain. Its antigen target is currently unknown. There are no base qualities to consult, and no much larger clone falls within one base. The record originates from a study of OX40 agonist ivuxolimab in advanced cancers. At the level of the whole study: The costimulatory receptor OX40 (CD134) was targeted by ivuxolimab, a fully human IgG2 agonistic monoclonal antibody. Intravenous ivuxolimab was administered to patients every 2 weeks at six dose levels: 0.01, 0.1, 0.3, 1.5, 3 and 10 mg/kg. Of the approximately 50 patients in dose escalation, about 20 had hepatocellular carcinoma, roughly 15 had melanoma, 9 had renal cell carcinoma and 9 had head and neck cancer. The dose-escalation cohort was roughly 80% male with a mean age of 60 years, ranging from 23 to 79. Prior anti-PD-1, anti-PD-L1 or anti-CTLA-4 therapy was permitted, and checkpoint inhibitors had been received by more than 35% of dose-escalation patients. Partial responses occurred in three dose-escalation patients: two with cutaneous melanoma and one with hepatocellular carcinoma. Peripheral TCRbeta sequencing aimed to test whether ivuxolimab altered TCR sequence diversity and caused clonal T-cell expansion. The paper covers the monotherapy dose-escalation part of the phase I ivuxolimab trial, which included N ≈ 57 patients.

General conclusions and limits of the study: On average, CD8+ T cells showed more expanded clones than CD4+ T cells after ivuxolimab. Low levels of normalized T-cell clonal expansion were also seen in some patients who did not respond. The antigen specificity of the peripheral T cells that underwent clonal expansion was not determined. At doses from 0.1 to 3.0 mg/kg, clonal expansion was seen in both CD4+ and CD8+ blood T cells between baseline and week 6. In the 0.1-3.0 mg/kg groups, partial responders were among the patients with the lowest normalized peripheral clonal expansion, particularly in CD8+ T cells.

The germline V gene provides CDR1 MNHNS and CDR2 SASEGT. Deletion took 5 bases off V and 2 bases off J, with a span of 7 bases between the germline ends. Spanning cysteine to phenylalanine, the CDR3 consists of 12 amino acids. CDR3 DNA is the only sequence kept; it has 36 bases, read in frame from the first base. The trial excluded patients who had a history of autoimmune disease or were on systemic immunosuppression. Peripheral blood for TCR sequencing was collected from all dose cohorts at baseline, on cycle 4 day 1, and on cycle 7 day 1. Samples were obtained from an open-label, multicenter, first-in-human phase I dose-escalation trial of ivuxolimab. Adults with locally advanced or metastatic head and neck squamous cell, hepatocellular, melanoma or renal cell carcinoma were enrolled in the trial. Before TCR sequencing, CD4+ and CD8+ T cells were separately sorted from peripheral blood. For sequencing of the TCRbeta CDR3 region, genomic DNA was extracted from the sorted cells. The immunoSEQ Assay was used to sequence the TCRbeta CDR3 regions. As stored in TCRdb, this immuneACCESS dataset retains in-frame rearrangements with V and J assigned. A fraction of the clones does not appear; measured against another copy, unresolved V genes explain less than half of the discrepancy, and the remainder lacks a known reason. The sample data list about 73,000 clones, and around 90% of these were observed just once. The ten top clones hold under 0.6% of the sample.

Specimen: CD4+ or CD8+ T cells sorted from blood, collected in a trial of the OX40 agonist ivuxolimab. This TCR was recovered from an adult with an advanced solid tumor such as melanoma, head and neck, liver or kidney cancer. Rearrangement joined TRBV6-1 to TRBJ2-7, with an unclear D gene assignment. The nucleotide sequence reads as follows: TGTGCCAGCAGTTTGGACGCCTACGAGCAGTACTTC. Protein translation: CASSLDAYEQYF.